Below, 5 T cell receptor beta chains from the same sample are listed, as sequenced in a study of response to subunit inactivated influenza vaccine (dated by TCRdb to 2016 to 2019). The library was made by RT-PCR. TCRdb names Illumina HiSeq 2500 as the instrument used. Using fastp trimming at Q25 and MiXCR clonotype assembly, TCRdb reanalyzed the public sequencing data and kept in-frame beta chains. Identical CDR3 proteins give one entry, which carries the most common genes and DNA. The sample contains roughly 700,000 distinct CDR3 sequences, 11% to 15% of them found a single time. Together, the top ten hold 6% to 7% of the sample. The specimen comprised PBMCs from blood, sampled approximately 15 days before vaccination. Source of these receptors: a man aged 50-60 years who received an inactivated influenza vaccine. Donor details come from another sample of the same person, matched by shared clones.

This clonotype was observed at least ten times. The germline gene is not matched at one end of the junction; a read error may be the cause. The chain combines TRBV12-3 or TRBV12-4 with TRBJ2-6, with D unclear. The CDR3 totals 14 residues. Here the CDR3 reads CASSFGSGANVLTF. The DNA of the CDR3 is TGCGCCAGCAGCTTCGGCTCTGGGGCCAACGTCCTGACTTTC.

Only a few counts were recorded for this clonotype. The chain is built from TRBV24-1 and TRBJ2-7; D not certain. Between the trimmed V and J ends, which lost 3 bases and 5 bases, there was a span of 13 bases. This CDR3 is built from 14 residues. Germline V CDR1 and CDR2: KGHDR, SFDVKD. The CDR3 loop is CATSDISPGDEQYF. In DNA form, the CDR3 reads TGTGCCACCAGTGATATCAGTCCGGGCGACGAGCAGTACTTC.

This chain links TRBV29-1 with TRBJ1-5; D not resolved. Between the trimmed V and J ends, which lost 4 bases and 3 bases, there was a span of 13 bases. Germline CDR1 is SQVTM and CDR2 is ANQGSEA. The CDR3 covers 14 residues. CDR3 sequence (DNA): TGCAGCGTTGCCCCGGGAGGGATCAATCAGCCCCAGCATTTT. Translated, it gives CSVAPGGINQPQHF.

The chain employs TRBV28 and TRBJ2-7, with D unresolved. Between the trimmed V and J ends, which lost 7 bases and 2 bases, there was a span of 9 bases. CDR3 length equals 12 residues. CDR1 is MDHEN and CDR2 is SYDVKM in the germline V gene. The DNA for the CDR3 is TGTGCCAGCAATGACGGAGCCTACGAGCAGTACTTC. Translation gives CASNDGAYEQYF.

This clonotype was recorded a few times. This rearrangement joins TRBV5-1 to TRBJ2-3, with 7 bases identical to TRBD1. There are 16 residues in the CDR3. Germline CDR1 and CDR2: SGHRS and YFSETQ. After removal of 4 bases from V and 0 bases from J, the junction contained 8 bases not matched to a gene. DNA of the CDR3: TGCGCCAGCAGCCTTCTGACAGGGAGCAGCACAGATACGCAGTATTTT. Encoded protein: CASSLLTGSSTDTQYF.